This T cell receptor beta chain was sequenced for a study of neurological immune-mediated disorders. 5'RACE employing 10-nucleotide random UMIs yielded the cDNA. TCRdb fed the 5' RACE reads into MiXCR, producing one record per CDR3 protein. The sample has roughly 60,000 distinct CDR3 sequences, around 4.8% seen once. The sample holds many counts of this clonotype. The V gene's germline CDR1 is SQVTM and CDR2 ANQGSEA. Unmatched junction bases numbered 8, after V lost 4 bases and J lost 2 bases. The CDR3 covers 15 residues. The unsorted libraries were made from 2 million PBMCs kept at -80 C. The rearrangement joins TRBV29-1 to TRBJ2-1; the match to TRBD2 covers 7 bases. The receptor's source is a woman between 50 and 59 years old with multiple sclerosis. The material sequenced was PBMCs. The CDR3 nucleotides are TGCAGCGTTGGGGGGGGGAAGGGTACCTACAATGAGCAGTTCTTC. It specifies CSVGGGKGTYNEQFF.